Following are 14 T cell receptor beta chains from one sample sequenced in a study of blood T cell repertoires in COVID-19. Produced via immunoSEQ multiplex PCR; TCRdb's table is partial and in-frame only. The sample lists roughly 84,000 clones, roughly 76% occurring once. Sequencing input: peripheral blood. Receptors originate from a woman aged 50 to 65 with acute or convalescent COVID-19.

This clone occurred a few times. The chain is built from TRBV6-5 and TRBJ1-6; 11 bases line up with TRBD1. Germline assignment: CDR1 MNHEY and CDR2 SVGAGI. The trim removed 5 bases at V and 7 bases at J, leaving 4 bases unmatched. The length of the CDR3 is 15 residues. The CDR3 is CASSPGTGGNSPLHF. The DNA of the CDR3 is TGTGCCAGCAGTCCCGGGACAGGGGGGAATTCACCCCTCCACTTT.

This sequence joins TRBV27 and TRBJ2-7; possible D gene TRBD2, 6 bases. The CDR3 is made up of 14 amino acids. Germline assignment: CDR1 MNHEY and CDR2 SMNVEV (reference sequence). The V gene lost 3 bases and the J gene lost 5 bases, with 14 bases spanning the gap. The CDR3 sequence is CASSFRRVGNEQYF. The CDR3 DNA follows: TGTGCCAGCAGTTTTCGGAGGGTCGGGAACGAGCAGTACTTC.

The CDR3 coding sequence is TGTGCCAGCAGTTATGAGGAAAGGTCACCCCTCCACTTT. Translation: CASSYEERSPLHF. The chain is built from TRBV6-5 and TRBJ1-6; no clear D gene. This CDR3 spans 13 amino acids. From germline, CDR1 is MNHEY and CDR2 SVGAGI. The V and J ends lost 3 bases and 10 bases respectively, with 10 bases between them.

The chain links TRBV5-6 to TRBJ1-2, with 8 nucleotides matching TRBD1. The CDR3 totals 15 residues. CDR1 and CDR2 (germline): SGHDT, YYEEEE. V lost 4 bases to trimming and J lost 0 bases; unmatched junction nucleotides: 5. Here the CDR3 reads CASSEMTGANYGYTF. The CDR3 DNA follows: TGTGCCAGCAGCGAAATGACAGGGGCTAACTATGGCTACACCTTC.

This clone was seen a few times. This chain connects TRBV7-8 to TRBJ2-3; TRBD2 aligns across 8 bases. Trimming at V came to 6 bases and at J to 12 bases, leaving 14 bases not matched to a gene. The CDR3 has 14 amino acids. Looked up from germline, CDR1 is SGHVS and CDR2 is FQNEAQ. In nucleotides, the CDR3 is TGTGCCAGCAGACTCGGGGGAACTAGCGGTCGTCAGTATTTT. Encoded protein: CASRLGGTSGRQYF.

The CDR3 here is CASSPTGGPVERTQYF. The CDR3 DNA reads as TGTGCCAGCAGCCCTACAGGGGGCCCGGTAGAGAGGACCCAGTACTTC. The chain has TRBV7-9 and TRBJ2-5, with 9 nucleotides matching TRBD1. CDR1 SEHNR and CDR2 FQNEAQ come from the germline V gene (reference sequence). The CDR3 loop spans 16 amino acids. Germline trimming cut 5 bases from V and 7 bases from J; bases unmatched to any gene: 14.

The chain has TRBV14 and TRBJ2-1, with D possibly being TRBD2 (6 bases). The CDR3 covers 16 residues. Deletions cut 1 base from V and 6 bases from J, with 16 bases between. Germline CDR1 reads SGHDN; CDR2 reads FVKESK. The CDR3 here is CASSQVVPGVGNEQFF. The CDR3 coding sequence is TGTGCCAGCAGCCAAGTTGTGCCGGGGGTCGGCAATGAGCAGTTCTTC.

The V gene is TRBV2, the J gene TRBJ2-1, with 7 nucleotides matching TRBD2. V shed 7 bases and J 2 bases; nucleotides not matched to a gene: 5. The CDR3 extends over 14 amino acids. Germline values: CDR1 SNHLY, CDR2 FYNNEI. The CDR3 DNA follows: TGTGCCAGCATGGGGGGGGTTACCTACAATGAGCAGTTCTTC. As protein: CASMGGVTYNEQFF.

This chain uses TRBV28 with TRBJ2-7; TRBD1 agrees at 10 bases. Germline V gives CDR1 MDHEN, CDR2 SYDVKM. After removal of 5 bases from V and 5 bases from J, the junction contained 9 bases not matched to a gene. This CDR3 has 15 amino acids. This CDR3 reads CASSSTGTGVNEQYF. CDR3 DNA: TGTGCCAGCAGTAGTACCGGGACAGGGGTCAACGAGCAGTACTTC.

The rearrangement links TRBV6-6 to TRBJ1-2, with 8 nucleotides matching TRBD1. Germline V CDR1 and CDR2: MNHNY, SVGAGI (reference sequence). V dropped 5 bases and J dropped 7; count of bases not matched to a gene: 15. This CDR3 contains 16 residues. DNA for the CDR3: TGTGCCAGCAGTACGGGGTCGTCAGGGGGCTTCAGTGGCTACACCTTC. As protein: CASSTGSSGGFSGYTF.

This clone was detected a few times. The chain couples TRBV28 to TRBJ1-3; D is unclear. The germline V gene encodes CDR1 MDHEN and CDR2 SYDVKM. Trimming left V 6 bases short and J 0 bases short, with 6 bases between. This CDR3 has 13 residues. The CDR3 nucleotides are TGTGCCAGCAGGGGGAGCTCTGGAAACACCATATATTTT. This encodes CASRGSSGNTIYF.

This clone was found a few times. V is TRBV4-1 and J is TRBJ2-1, with 8 bases lining up with TRBD2. The V gene end was trimmed by 1 base and the J gene end by 2 bases; junction bases not matched to a gene: 4. The CDR3 spans 16 residues. Germline assignment: CDR1 MGHRA and CDR2 YSYEKL. CDR3 sequence reads: CASSQVPGGPYNEQFF. The CDR3 DNA follows: TGCGCCAGCAGCCAAGTACCGGGGGGGCCCTACAATGAGCAGTTCTTC.

V gene TRBV3-1 (or the pseudogene TRBV3-2) combines with J gene TRBJ1-3; 10 positions agree with TRBD1. The V gene end was trimmed by 4 bases and the J gene end by 2 bases; junction bases not matched to a gene: 11. The CDR3 sequence is 18 residues long. Germline V lookup: CDR1 LGHDT, CDR2 YNNKEL (reference sequence). As DNA, the CDR3 is TGTGCCAGCAGCCGGAGTTCCGGGACAGGGGTCGCTGGAAACACCATATATTTT. It is translated as CASSRSSGTGVAGNTIYF.

V is TRBV19 and J is TRBJ2-7; 8 bases are a match to TRBD2. The J segment lost 3 bases and the V segment lost 4 bases, leaving 8 bases of the junction unmatched. The germline V gene encodes CDR1 LNHDA and CDR2 SQIVND (reference sequence). This CDR3 spans 15 amino acids. The CDR3: CASSTSGGGVYEQYF. The CDR3 bases are TGTGCCAGTAGTACAAGCGGGGGTGGGGTCTACGAGCAGTACTTC.